This passage covers 14 T cell receptor beta chains from one sample sequenced in a study of blood T cell repertoires in COVID-19. Profiled with immunoSEQ multiplex PCR; TCRdb holds only in-frame clones, not every one. The sample records some 300,000 clones, over 85% being singletons. The sample comprised PBMCs or T cells enriched from blood (not recorded which). The origin of the receptors is a woman aged 45-59 years who had been exposed to COVID-19.

The rearrangement joins TRBV18 to TRBJ1-6; D may be TRBD1 (6 bases). Trimming left V 4 bases short and J 8 bases short, with 9 bases between. There are 13 residues in the CDR3. The germline V gene has CDR1 KGHSH and CDR2 LQKENI. CDR3 bases: TGTGCCAGCTCACTAAACAGGGATTCACCCCTCCACTTT. It codes for CASSLNRDSPLHF.

The chain has TRBV19 and TRBJ1-4; maybe TRBD1 (6 bases). The CDR3 totals 15 residues. Germline V gives CDR1 LNHDA, CDR2 SQIVND (reference sequence). Trimming stripped 0 bases from V and 9 bases from J, with 14 bases between. The CDR3 DNA is TGTGCCAGTAGTATAGAGAAGGGGACAAGGAAAAAACTGTTTTTT. Amino acid sequence: CASSIEKGTRKKLFF. Based on the CDR3 plus reference TRBV19 and TRBJ1-4, the full variable domain is DGGITQSPKYLFRKEGQNVTLSCEQNLNHDAMYWYRQDPGQGLRLIYYSQIVNDFQKGDIAEGYSVSREKKESFPLTVTSAQKNPTAFYLCASSIEKGTRKKLFFGSGTQLSVL.

This chain joins TRBV10-3 and TRBJ2-3; 10 bases match TRBD2. The CDR3 contains 14 residues. Per the germline V gene, CDR1 is ENHRY and CDR2 is SYGVKD. Trimming removed 10 bases from V and 3 bases from J; junction bases left unmatched: 7. CDR3 sequence: CASGNSGGTDTQYF. The CDR3 DNA reads TGTGCCAGCGGAAATAGCGGGGGGACAGATACGCAGTATTTT.

The chain uses TRBV19 and TRBJ1-4; TRBD1 aligns across 9 bases. Trimming at V came to 6 bases and at J to 4 bases, leaving 0 bases not matched to a gene. Germline lookup yields CDR1 LNHDA and CDR2 SQIVND (reference sequence). This CDR3 is built from 13 residues. This CDR3 is CASRGQGNEKLFF. The CDR3 coding sequence is TGTGCCAGTAGGGGACAGGGTAATGAAAAACTGTTTTTT.

This clone was seen just once. The chain carries TRBV14 and TRBJ1-2, with 7 positions matching TRBD1. CDR3 length: 15 amino acids. Germline V lookup: CDR1 SGHDN, CDR2 FVKESK. The V gene end was trimmed by 0 bases and the J gene end by 2 bases; junction bases not matched to a gene: 3. The CDR3 sequence: CASSQDLTGNYGYTF. Here the CDR3 DNA reads TGTGCCAGCAGCCAAGACCTGACAGGGAACTATGGCTACACCTTC. The full variable domain, rest sourced from reference TRBV14 and TRBJ1-2, is EAGVTQFPSHSVIEKGQTVTLRCDPISGHDNLYWYRRVMGKEIKFLLHFVKESKQDESGMPNNRFLAERTGGTYSTLKVQPAELEDSGVYFCASSQDLTGNYGYTFGSGTRLTVV.

This chain uses TRBV13 with TRBJ1-2; the match to TRBD1 covers 7 bases. The CDR3 runs 15 residues. The germline V gene encodes CDR1 PRHDT and CDR2 FYEKMQ (reference sequence). J was trimmed by 2 bases and V by 3 bases; bases with no gene match: 6. CDR3 residues: CASSFRAGGNYGYTF. The CDR3 region has the DNA TGTGCCAGCAGCTTCAGGGCAGGGGGAAACTATGGCTACACCTTC. The full variable domain, in which reference TRBV13 and TRBJ1-2 provide the parts outside the CDR3, is AAGVIQSPRHLIKEKRETATLKCYPIPRHDTVYWYQQGPGQDPQFLISFYEKMQSDKGSIPDRFSAQQFSDYHSELNMSSLELGDSALYFCASSFRAGGNYGYTFGSGTRLTVV.

The chain joins TRBV6-5 to TRBJ2-7, with TRBD1 matching over 7 bases. V was clipped by 8 bases and J by 3 bases; unmatched bases: 10. There are 14 residues in the CDR3. The germline V gene has CDR1 MNHEY and CDR2 SVGAGI. The CDR3 DNA reads TGTGCCAGCGAATCTCAGGGACAGAACTACGAGCAGTACTTC. Its translation is CASESQGQNYEQYF.

The chain has TRBV5-1 and TRBJ2-2; 7 bases match TRBD1. CDR1 is SGHRS and CDR2 is YFSETQ in the germline V gene. The CDR3 contains 16 residues. V shed 3 bases, J shed 0 bases, and the junction held 5 bases outside the gene matches. The CDR3 region has the DNA TGCGCCAGCAGCTATGGGGGACAGACGAACACCGGGGAGCTGTTTTTT. This codes for CASSYGGQTNTGELFF.

The V gene is TRBV27, the J gene TRBJ1-6; no reliable D call. Deletions cut 5 bases from V and 0 bases from J, with 14 bases between. Per the germline V gene, CDR1 is MNHEY and CDR2 is SMNVEV (reference sequence). The CDR3 has 17 amino acids. CDR3 coding DNA: TGTGCCAGCAGTCCCGACCCGGCTAGCTCCTATAATTCACCCCTCCACTTT. It is translated as CASSPDPASSYNSPLHF.

The genes are TRBV7-8 and TRBJ2-7; D unclear. CDR1 is SGHVS and CDR2 is FQNEAQ in the germline V gene. This CDR3 spans 12 amino acids. Trimming shortened V by 5 bases and J by 0 bases, and 5 bases separated the two germline ends. CDR3 region: CASSRSSYEQYF. The CDR3 nucleotides are TGTGCCAGCAGCCGCTCCTCCTACGAGCAGTACTTC.

The chain recombines TRBV6-5 with TRBJ1-5; D remains unclear. V was shortened by 6 bases and J by 0 bases, with 9 bases between the two germline ends. Germline-derived CDR1 and CDR2 are MNHEY and SVGAGI. The CDR3 consists of 14 residues. The CDR3: CASSFSISNQPQHF. The DNA for the CDR3 is TGTGCCAGCAGCTTTAGTATTAGCAATCAGCCCCAGCATTTT.

V usage is TRBV21-1 and J usage is TRBJ1-6; TRBD1, the table's D call, was not compared with the DNA. TRBV21-1 is designated a pseudogene. This CDR3 is 14 amino acids long. The CDR3 DNA sequence: TGTGCCAGCAGCAAGGGGGGACAGAATTCACCCCTCCACTTT. It encodes CASSKGGQNSPLHF.

The V gene is TRBV11-3, the J gene TRBJ2-2, with TRBD1 identical over 7 bases. The germline CDR1 and CDR2 sequences are SGHNT and YENEEA. V shed 6 bases, J shed 4 bases, and the junction held 5 bases outside the gene matches. The CDR3 consists of 14 residues. The CDR3 region has the DNA TGTGCCAGCAGATCATCAGGGGGCACCGGGGAGCTGTTTTTT. Protein product: CASRSSGGTGELFF.

The chain combines TRBV2 with TRBJ2-3; D is undetermined. Per germline, CDR1 SNHLY and CDR2 FYNNEI. The CDR3 contains 14 residues. The V end was cut by 2 bases, the J end by 0 bases, with 6 bases between. In DNA, the CDR3 is TGTGCCAGCAGTGAATCGCGTAGCACAGATACGCAGTATTTT. Translation gives CASSESRSTDTQYF.